The rows below give T cell receptor beta chains drawn from one sample of a study of cytomegalovirus exposure and HLA in healthy donors. Clones were read by immunoSEQ multiplex PCR, and TCRdb kept only the in-frame ones, dropping some. The sample lists some 110,000 clones, 74% seen once, with less than 5% in the top ten. Sequencing was done on a sample of PBMCs. The receptors come from a woman in her forties or fifties in good health and CMV-seropositive. The CDR3 runs from the conserved cysteine through the conserved F or W. Fields, in order: CDR3 DNA, CDR3 protein, D gene, J gene, clone size, V gene, CDR3 length. A D gene is named only where the DNA matches it firmly. Clone size is stated in some rows and not others, as once, few, many or a class when expanded.

TGTGCCAGCAGCTTAGGAGAATATAGCAATCAGCCCCAGCATTTT	CASSLGEYSNQPQHF	NA	TRBJ1-5	NA	TRBV7-8	15
TGTGCCATCGGCCCCCAGGGAAACACCATATATTTT	CAIGPQGNTIYF	NA	TRBJ1-3	NA	TRBV10-3	12
TGTGCCAGCAGTTACTCGGGATGGGAGACCGGGGAGCTGTTTTTT	CASSYSGWETGELFF	NA	TRBJ2-2	NA	TRBV6-6	15
TGCGCCAGCAGTCCAGGGGGCGCGACCTATGGCTACACCTTC	CASSPGGATYGYTF	TRBD1	TRBJ1-2	NA	TRBV5-1	14
TGTGCCAGCAGTGGACAGATCATGAACACTGAAGCTTTCTTT	CASSGQIMNTEAFF	NA	TRBJ1-1	NA	TRBV2	14
TGCGCCAGCAGCTTGGAGACTAGCGGGCCCTACGAGCAGTACTTC	CASSLETSGPYEQYF	TRBD2	TRBJ2-7	NA	TRBV5-1	15
TGTGCCAGCAGCTTAGGGTCCATTCGCCGGGAGCAGTTCTTC	CASSLGSIRREQFF	NA	TRBJ2-1	few	TRBV7-9	14
TGTGCCTGGAACCGGGACAGAGACTACGAGCAGTACTTC	CAWNRDRDYEQYF	TRBD1	TRBJ2-7	NA	TRBV30	13
TGTGCCAGCAGTTTAAGTTGGTCACTGGCGGTCTTCAATGGCTACACCTTC	CASSLSWSLAVFNGYTF	NA	TRBJ1-2	NA	TRBV27	17
TGTGCCAGCTCACCAAGGACAGGGGCGGATGAAAAACTGTTTTTT	CASSPRTGADEKLFF	TRBD1	TRBJ1-4	NA	TRBV18	15
TGTGCCAGCGGCCAATCTGGAAACACCATATATTTT	CASGQSGNTIYF	NA	TRBJ1-3	NA	TRBV27	12
TGTGCCAGCAGCGTAGTCCCCTACACCGGGGAGCTGTTTTTT	CASSVVPYTGELFF	NA	TRBJ2-2	NA	TRBV9	14
TGTGCTAGTGGCCCAGGCGGGGGGCCTACGGATGAGCAGTTCTTC	CASGPGGGPTDEQFF	TRBD2	TRBJ2-1	once	TRBV12-5	15
TGTGCCAGCAGCTCCCCTCGGTTCAGCATCGGGGCAACTAATGAAAAACTGTTTTTT	CASSSPRFSIGATNEKLFF	NA	TRBJ1-4	few	TRBV7-9	19
TGTGCCAGCAGCGTAGTTAGCGCCGCAGATACGCAGTATTTT	CASSVVSAADTQYF	NA	TRBJ2-3	NA	TRBV9	14
TGTGCCAGCAGGCTTGGACAGCACCTCAATCAGCCCCAGCATTTT	CASRLGQHLNQPQHF	NA	TRBJ1-5	few	TRBV6-1	15
TGCGCCAGCAGCTTTGGTCCCCTGGGGGGGGGTGAAAAACTGTTTTTT	CASSFGPLGGGEKLFF	NA	TRBJ1-4	NA	TRBV5-1	16
TGTGCCAGCAGCTTAAGACAGGGGGCTACAGATACGCAGTATTTT	CASSLRQGATDTQYF	TRBD1	TRBJ2-3	few	TRBV11-2	15
TGTGCCAGCAGCTTAGGACAGGTCTCGACCGGGGAGCTGTTTTTT	CASSLGQVSTGELFF	NA	TRBJ2-2	NA	TRBV7-2	15
TGTGCCAGCAGTTACTCGATGACTAGCGAGACCCAGTACTTC	CASSYSMTSETQYF	TRBD2	TRBJ2-5	NA	TRBV6-6	14
TGTGCCAGCAGCTTAGTAAGGGGCACCGGGGAGCTGTTTTTT	CASSLVRGTGELFF	NA	TRBJ2-2	few	TRBV7-6	14
TGTGCCAGCAGAAAAGGTGAGGGCCTCTCCGAGCAGTACTTC	CASRKGEGLSEQYF	NA	TRBJ2-7	NA	TRBV2	14
TGCGCCAGCAGTGGTGGCAGCGGCACAGATACGCAGTATTTT	CASSGGSGTDTQYF	NA	TRBJ2-3	NA	TRBV10-1	14
TGTGCCAGCAGTGGAGGGGCTGAGCAGTTCTTC	CASSGGAEQFF	NA	TRBJ2-1	NA	TRBV28	11
TGTGCCAGCAGTGGAGGGACTGGCACAGATACGCAGTATTTT	CASSGGTGTDTQYF	NA	TRBJ2-3	NA	TRBV2	14
TGTGCCACCAGCAGGGGGACAGCGCCCACAGATACGCAGTATTTT	CATSRGTAPTDTQYF	TRBD1	TRBJ2-3	NA	TRBV15	15
TGCGCCAGCAGCCAAGTAAACATGCAAGAGACCCAGTACTTC	CASSQVNMQETQYF	NA	TRBJ2-5	once	TRBV4-1	14
TGCGCCAGTAGCTTTTCTGCGAGCGCCCTGGAGCTGTTTTTT	CASSFSASALELFF	NA	TRBJ2-2	NA	TRBV5-1	14
TGCGCCAGCAGCCTTGAACAGGGGGCCGGGGAGCTGTTTTTT	CASSLEQGAGELFF	TRBD1	TRBJ2-2	NA	TRBV5-1	14
TGTGCCAGCAGCGTAGGACAGAAAGAGACCCAGTACTTC	CASSVGQKETQYF	NA	TRBJ2-5	NA	TRBV9	13
TGTTCCAGCAGCGATCCGGGACAGGGGTCTTCACCCCTCCACTTT	CSSSDPGQGSSPLHF	TRBD1	TRBJ1-6	NA	TRBV7-9	15
TGTGCCAGCAGTTTACGTCGTGGACAGGGGGGTCCTCAACAGGTCACAGATACGCAGTATTTT	CASSLRRGQGGPQQVTDTQYF	TRBD1	TRBJ2-3	NA	TRBV28	21
TGCAGTGCTAGAGTCTGGCCTGAGCAGTTCTTC	CSARVWPEQFF	NA	TRBJ2-1	few	TRBV20-1	11
TGTGCCAGTAGTAGGGGGGGACAGGGTTACTATCAGCCCCAGCATTTT	CASSRGGQGYYQPQHF	TRBD1	TRBJ1-5	few	TRBV19	16
TGTGCCAGCAGTCCAGGGGGGTCCTATGAAAAACTGTTTTTT	CASSPGGSYEKLFF	TRBD1	TRBJ1-4	NA	TRBV27	14
TGTGCCAGCAGTTTAGACAGGGGGCGTGGAGAAAAACTGTTTTTT	CASSLDRGRGEKLFF	TRBD1	TRBJ1-4	once	TRBV28	15
TGTGCCAGCAGTTACTCCCTAGCAGGAGATACGCAGTATTTT	CASSYSLAGDTQYF	NA	TRBJ2-3	NA	TRBV6-6	14
TGTGCCAGCTCACCTACAGGGTACGCCTACAATGAGCAGTTCTTC	CASSPTGYAYNEQFF	NA	TRBJ2-1	NA	TRBV18	15
TGTGCCACCTCGATTATAACCAGCGCGAGCTCTGGAAACACCATATATTTT	CATSIITSASSGNTIYF	NA	TRBJ1-3	NA	TRBV28	17
TGTGCCAGTAGTATAGCAGGGGGCGCGGTCAATGAGCAGTTCTTC	CASSIAGGAVNEQFF	TRBD1	TRBJ2-1	NA	TRBV19	15
TGTGCCAGCAGTCGAAACCGAGCAGAAGCTTTCTTT	CASSRNRAEAFF	NA	TRBJ1-1	few	TRBV2	12